A selection of T cell receptor beta chains follows, all from one sample in a study of T cell responses to AZD1222 COVID-19 vaccine. Repertoires were generated with immunoSEQ multiplex PCR, while TCRdb's copy carries only in-frame clones and drops some. The table shows 70,000 to 85,000 clones, with more than 80% occurring only once. Sequences were derived from peripheral blood, sampled on day 0 of AZD1222 vaccination. Every receptor here comes from an adult in good health. Both conserved end residues are trimmed from each CDR3. Each record gives: J gene, V gene, CDR3 protein.

TRBJ1-2	TRBV30	AWSLLALYGYT
TRBJ2-7	TRBV7-8	ASSLVGRDYEQY
TRBJ1-1	TRBV28	ASSPARGTEAF
TRBJ1-4	TRBV3-1/TRBV3-2	ASSQATGGASEKLF
TRBJ2-7	TRBV11-2	ASSLGSGGKVNEQY
TRBJ2-7	TRBV11-1	ASGKQGSNHYEQY
TRBJ1-1	TRBV28	ASSLERDREAF
TRBJ2-1	TRBV10-3	AISETITRGGEQF
TRBJ1-2	TRBV19	ASSIGWAERGYT
TRBJ1-4	TRBV4-1	ASSLPSPRGNEKLF
TRBJ2-7	TRBV9	ASSRRDRGHEQY
TRBJ1-1	TRBV7-9	ASSPPGPNTEAF
TRBJ1-5	TRBV13	ASSLGRGQPQH
TRBJ1-2	TRBV19	ASNPFYYEPYGYT
TRBJ2-1	TRBV24-1	ATSEGQGAIYNEQF
TRBJ1-6	TRBV30	AWSSRAIGNSPLH
TRBJ1-1	TRBV7-2	ASSLGAGMNTEAF
TRBJ1-5	TRBV5-1	ASSLSTGGNQPQH
TRBJ1-1	TRBV6-2/TRBV6-3	ASSYGQNTEAF
TRBJ1-6	TRBV14	ASSQGTGGGSSPLH
TRBJ1-5	TRBV11-2	ASSLEPYRSPQH
TRBJ2-3	TRBV5-1	ASSEIGRGQY
TRBJ2-1	TRBV11-2	ASSWGTSGRNNEQF
TRBJ1-2	TRBV28	ASAVDYGYT
TRBJ2-7	TRBV15	ATSLLPGTGIEQY
TRBJ2-1	TRBV28	ASSFLFVKGAYEQF
TRBJ2-7	TRBV28	ASSYLDRGEQY
TRBJ2-1	TRBV3-1/TRBV3-2	ASRGGGAYNEQF
TRBJ1-6	TRBV12-3/TRBV12-4	ASSRDRTGPLH
TRBJ2-1	TRBV28	ASSWTSGNEQF
TRBJ1-1	TRBV20-1	SASVRNTEAF
TRBJ2-7	TRBV28	ASSSITRVYEQY
TRBJ1-2	TRBV19	ASSKQGKGDYGYT
TRBJ1-1	TRBV27	ASSGRSLNTEAF
TRBJ1-5	TRBV2	ASQDRGLGNQPQH
TRBJ2-3	TRBV7-2	ASSLEPSGSTDTQY
TRBJ1-3	TRBV30	ASEGGTGNTIY
TRBJ2-5	TRBV3-1/TRBV3-2	ASSTSGGTQETQY
TRBJ2-5	TRBV27	ASRPSGYQETQY
TRBJ1-5	TRBV4-1	ASSQEIRGYNQPQH
TRBJ1-2	TRBV4-3	ASSQDSGEFYGYT
TRBJ2-3	TRBV18	ASSPVLTDTQY
TRBJ2-3	TRBV3-1/TRBV3-2	ASSQEGWADTQY
TRBJ1-1	TRBV2	ASRFSTESLTEAF
TRBJ2-1	TRBV4-1	ASSQVSFGYNEQF
TRBJ2-5	TRBV7-2	ASSPRIGRLAGGQETQY
TRBJ2-1	TRBV28	ASSLSSGSGEQF
TRBJ1-1	TRBV4-2	ASSQDRDGMNTEAF
TRBJ2-7	TRBV5-1	ASSPRANTYEQY
TRBJ1-2	TRBV29-1	SVVAQLYGYT
TRBJ1-5	TRBV28	ASLDSNQPQH
TRBJ1-5	TRBV9	ASSPGREQQPQH
TRBJ2-3	TRBV28	ASSLSSSTDTQY
TRBJ1-6	TRBV28	ASSSPRQGTKSPLH
TRBJ1-2	TRBV29-1	SVEDFQGGGYT
TRBJ2-6	TRBV18	ASSPLGRMGSGANVLT
TRBJ2-1	TRBV12-3/TRBV12-4	ASKGRNEQF
TRBJ2-2	TRBV4-1	ASSRTGGWTSGYSNTGELF
TRBJ1-3	TRBV5-4	ASSLGQGLSSGNTIY
TRBJ2-7	TRBV6-5	ASSYVSAYEQY